The 7 T cell receptor beta chains listed next were all sequenced from one sample in a study of beta chain features in type 1 diabetes. The entirety of the isolated RNA underwent reverse transcription, so expressed TCRB transcripts were sequenced. Data came from immunoSEQ multiplex PCR; TCRdb stores just in-frame clones and leaves some out. The table shows more than 150,000 clones, with more than 9.5% occurring only once. Input material: central memory CD4+ T cells from blood. These receptors came from a man aged 18 to 35 in good health.

The rearrangement uses TRBV5-4 and TRBJ2-2; perhaps TRBD2 as D (7 bases). The CDR3 extends over 16 amino acids. V dropped 5 bases and J dropped 4 bases, with 18 bases sitting between them. CDR1 and CDR2 (germline): SGHNT, YYREEE (reference sequence). The CDR3 here is CASSIGGRVTTGELFF. The CDR3 DNA is TGTGCCAGCAGTATAGGGGGGAGGGTGACCACCGGGGAGCTGTTTTTT.

This clone came up a few times. The V and J genes are TRBV28 and TRBJ2-5; TRBD2 matches at 10 bases. This CDR3 spans 15 amino acids. Germline V lookup: CDR1 MDHEN, CDR2 SYDVKM. Germline trimming cut 7 bases from V and 5 bases from J; bases unmatched to any gene: 10. CDR3 amino acids: CASTLAGAWGETQYF. CDR3 DNA: TGTGCCAGCACCCTAGCGGGAGCATGGGGGGAGACCCAGTACTTC.

This chain connects TRBV9 to TRBJ2-3, with D perhaps given as TRBD1 or TRBD2 (6 bases each). Trimming took 4 bases from V and 2 from J, leaving 17 bases between them. The CDR3 contains 16 residues. The germline CDR1 and CDR2 sequences are SGDLS and YYNGEE. The CDR3: CASSYPAGHFTDTQYF. The CDR3, as DNA: TGTGCCAGCAGCTACCCCGCGGGACACTTCACAGATACGCAGTATTTT.

The chain employs TRBV7-9 and TRBJ2-5; the D gene is possibly TRBD1 (6 bases). Germline lookup yields CDR1 SEHNR and CDR2 FQNEAQ (reference sequence). The V and J ends lost 5 bases and 4 bases respectively, with 14 bases between them. The CDR3 has 14 amino acids. CDR3 sequence reads: CASSGSSGVETQYF. Here the CDR3 DNA reads TGTGCCAGCAGCGGTAGCTCAGGGGTAGAGACCCAGTACTTC. Supplemented by reference TRBV7-9 and TRBJ2-5, the full variable domain reads DTGVSQNPRHKITKRGQNVTFRCDPISEHNRLYWYRQTLGQGPEFLTYFQNEAQLEKSRLLSDRFSAERPKGSFSTLEIQRTEQGDSAMYLCASSGSSGVETQYFGPGTRLLVL.

In this sample, this clone turned up a few times. The CDR3 is CASSLRGPTDTQYF. In nucleotides, the CDR3 is TGTGCCAGCAGCCTACGGGGGCCCACAGATACGCAGTATTTT. This chain links TRBV14 with TRBJ2-3; D possibly uses TRBD1 or TRBD2 (6 bases each). Trimming left V 4 bases short and J 2 bases short, with 10 bases between. Per germline, CDR1 SGHDN and CDR2 FVKESK. The CDR3 length is 14 residues.

A few counts support this clone. This specimen includes other DNA sequences encoding the same CDR3. The chain is built from TRBV7-2 and TRBJ2-3, with 7 bases lining up with TRBD2. The CDR3 consists of 16 residues. V shed 1 base, J shed 1 base, and the junction held 5 bases outside the gene matches. The germline V gene has CDR1 SGHTA and CDR2 FQGNSA. The CDR3 sequence is CASSLGGLAGTDTQYF. CDR3 coding DNA: TGTGCCAGCAGCTTAGGAGGGCTAGCGGGCACAGATACGCAGTATTTT.

This rearrangement joins TRBV19 to TRBJ1-1, with D hard to call. Trimming removed 2 bases at V and 5 bases at J, with 6 bases between. The CDR3 runs 12 residues. CDR1 is LNHDA and CDR2 is SQIVND in the germline V gene (reference sequence). CDR3 sequence reads: CASSIRATEAFF. Here the CDR3 DNA reads TGTGCCAGTAGTATAAGAGCTACTGAAGCTTTCTTT.